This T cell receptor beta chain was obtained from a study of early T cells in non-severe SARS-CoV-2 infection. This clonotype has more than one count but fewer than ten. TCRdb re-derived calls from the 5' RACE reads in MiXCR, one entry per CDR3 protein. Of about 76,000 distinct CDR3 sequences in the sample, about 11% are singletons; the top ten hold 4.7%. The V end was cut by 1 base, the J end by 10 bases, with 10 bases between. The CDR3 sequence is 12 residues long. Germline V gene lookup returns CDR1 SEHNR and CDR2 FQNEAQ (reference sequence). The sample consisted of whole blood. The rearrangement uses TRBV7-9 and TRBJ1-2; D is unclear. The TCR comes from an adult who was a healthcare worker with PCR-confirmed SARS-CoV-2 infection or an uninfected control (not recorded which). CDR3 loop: CASSLGTWDYTF. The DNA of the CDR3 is TGTGCCAGCAGCTTAGGTACCTGGGACTACACCTTC.